The next 28 T cell receptor beta chains were all read from a single sample in a study of blood T cell repertoires in COVID-19. Repertoires were generated with immunoSEQ multiplex PCR, while TCRdb's copy carries only in-frame clones and drops some. This table holds roughly 140,000 clones, around four fifths found once. Sample: peripheral blood. These TCRs come from a man aged 65-85 years with acute or convalescent COVID-19.

This clone has a handful of counts. The V call is TRBV5-6, the J call TRBJ2-7; TRBD1 might be the D (6 bases). This CDR3 region has 16 residues. V was shortened by 2 bases and J by 2 bases, with 17 bases between the two germline ends. CDR1 is SGHDT and CDR2 is YYEEEE in the germline V gene. The CDR3 DNA sequence: TGTGCCAGCAGCTTTACCCGGGACACCCGAGCCTACGAGCAGTACTTC. Residues: CASSFTRDTRAYEQYF.

The V and J genes are TRBV28 and TRBJ2-1; 14 bases line up with TRBD2. Germline V gene sequence: CDR1 MDHEN, CDR2 SYDVKM. CDR3 length equals 16 residues. The V and J ends lost 6 bases and 7 bases, in that order; junction bases with no gene match: 8. CDR3 sequence: CASRRGLAGVRNEQFF. DNA for the CDR3: TGTGCCAGCAGAAGGGGACTAGCGGGAGTGAGAAATGAGCAGTTCTTC.

The rearrangement uses TRBV11-2 and TRBJ2-7; TRBD2 agrees at 8 bases. The CDR3 covers 15 residues. Germline CDR1 SGHAT, CDR2 FQNNGV. The J segment lost 2 bases and the V segment lost 1 base, leaving 4 bases of the junction unmatched. The DNA of the CDR3 is TGTGCCAGCAGCTTAGGTCCGGGGGGGGCCTACGAGCAGTACTTC. This sequence encodes CASSLGPGGAYEQYF.

V is TRBV10-3 and J is TRBJ1-1; D is ambiguous. The germline gives CDR1 ENHRY, CDR2 SYGVKD. The CDR3 runs 14 residues. V shed 7 bases and J shed 2 bases, with 14 bases lying between them. The CDR3 protein is CAIIDVPGNTEAFF. For the CDR3, the DNA is TGTGCCATCATCGACGTCCCGGGAAACACTGAAGCTTTCTTT.

CDR3 protein: CASSPTTAGGVTGELFF. The CDR3 bases are TGTGCCAGCAGTCCCACGACAGCGGGGGGGGTCACCGGGGAGCTGTTTTTT. V usage is TRBV7-2 and J usage is TRBJ2-2; 10 bases map to TRBD2. After removal of 6 bases from V and 4 bases from J, the junction contained 11 bases not matched to a gene. Germline V CDR1 and CDR2: SGHTA, FQGNSA. This CDR3 spans 17 amino acids.

The chain is built from TRBV11-3 and TRBJ2-1, with TRBD2 identical over 7 bases. Germline trimming cut 2 bases from V and 10 bases from J; bases unmatched to any gene: 5. This CDR3 has 13 amino acids. Germline CDR1 and CDR2: SGHNT and YENEEA. CDR3 nucleotide sequence: TGTGCCAGCAGCTTAAGGAGCGGGACCGAGCAGTTCTTC. It specifies CASSLRSGTEQFF.

The chain joins TRBV7-2 to TRBJ2-5, with 10 bases matching TRBD1. With V trimmed by 5 bases and J by 4 bases, 4 bases remained unmatched. This CDR3 is built from 14 residues. The germline V gene encodes CDR1 SGHTA and CDR2 FQGNSA. CDR3 in amino acids: CASSPWDRGETQYF. CDR3 coding DNA: TGTGCCAGCAGCCCCTGGGACAGGGGAGAGACCCAGTACTTC. Looking up the rest from reference TRBV7-2 and TRBJ2-5 gives the full variable domain: GAGVSQSPSNKVTEKGKDVELRCDPISGHTALYWYRQSLGQGLEFLIYFQGNSAPDKSGLPSDRFSAERTGGSVSTLTIQRTQQEDSAVYLCASSPWDRGETQYFGPGTRLLVL.

The chain recombines TRBV7-9 with TRBJ1-5; the match to TRBD1 covers 8 bases. Germline assignment: CDR1 SEHNR and CDR2 FQNEAQ (reference sequence). With 5 bases clipped from V and 2 bases from J, the junction kept 5 bases outside the gene matches. This CDR3 contains 15 residues. This CDR3 is CASSPGGQGNQPQHF. The DNA for the CDR3 is TGTGCCAGCAGCCCAGGGGGCCAAGGCAATCAGCCCCAGCATTTT.

DNA for the CDR3: TGTGCCAGCAGCGGCCCGACACGGAATGAAAAACTGTTTTTT. It specifies CASSGPTRNEKLFF. The rearrangement uses TRBV2 and TRBJ1-4; D is uncertain. V was clipped by 6 bases and J by 5 bases, with 13 bases between them. The germline V gene encodes CDR1 SNHLY and CDR2 FYNNEI. The CDR3 length is 14 residues.

This clone was detected only a few times. This specimen includes other DNA sequences encoding the same CDR3. The rearrangement uses TRBV9 and TRBJ1-4, with unresolved D. Germline V gene sequence: CDR1 SGDLS, CDR2 YYNGEE. Trimming left V 1 base short and J 0 bases short, with 7 bases between. The length of the CDR3 is 15 residues. The CDR3 region is CASSVRGTTNEKLFF. CDR3 sequence (DNA): TGTGCCAGCAGCGTACGAGGAACAACTAATGAAAAACTGTTTTTT.

The genes are TRBV5-4 and TRBJ2-1, with 8 bases matching TRBD1. Losses at the gene ends were 4 bases for V and 9 bases for J; bases not matched to a gene: 9. Germline assignment: CDR1 SGHNT and CDR2 YYREEE (reference sequence). The CDR3 covers 14 residues. In DNA form, the CDR3 reads TGTGCCAGCAGCCCGATTCCCACAGGGGGTGAGCAGTTCTTC. Protein product: CASSPIPTGGEQFF.

This chain joins TRBV2 and TRBJ1-4; tentative D call: TRBD1 (6 bases). The CDR3 spans 15 residues. Germline loops: CDR1 SNHLY, CDR2 FYNNEI. V lost 6 bases and J lost 4, with 15 bases in between. The CDR3 is CASRVRGGVNEKLFF. The DNA for the CDR3 is TGTGCCAGCAGGGTTCGGGGGGGCGTTAATGAAAAACTGTTTTTT.

The CDR3 region is CASSQVIGRTTVYSYNEQFF. The CDR3 bases are TGCGCCAGCAGCCAAGTTATAGGGAGGACTACTGTTTACTCCTACAATGAGCAGTTCTTC. The V and J genes are TRBV4-1 and TRBJ2-1; D is possibly TRBD2 (6 bases). Deletions cut 1 base from V and 0 bases from J, with 22 bases between. This CDR3 has 20 residues. From germline, CDR1 is MGHRA and CDR2 YSYEKL.

This sequence joins TRBV9 and TRBJ2-2, with TRBD2 matching 7 bases. There are 17 residues in the CDR3. V lost 6 bases to trimming and J lost 5 bases; unmatched junction nucleotides: 16. In germline, CDR1 is SGDLS, CDR2 YYNGEE. CDR3 region: CASTPGGSSSLTGELFF. The CDR3 bases are TGTGCCAGCACCCCCGGGGGGTCATCCTCTTTAACCGGGGAGCTGTTTTTT.

The CDR3 reads CASSGPGLGTEAFF. For the CDR3, the DNA is TGTGCCAGCAGCGGTCCAGGGCTGGGGACTGAAGCTTTCTTT. The J gene is TRBJ1-1, the V gene TRBV14; perhaps TRBD1 as D (5 bases). The CDR3 runs 14 residues. V was clipped by 5 bases and J by 5 bases, with 15 bases between them. Germline CDR1 reads SGHDN; CDR2 reads FVKESK.

The chain recombines TRBV18 with TRBJ2-7; D possibly corresponds to TRBD1 (5 bases). The CDR3 totals 13 residues. Germline V gives CDR1 KGHSH, CDR2 LQKENI. The V gene lost 5 bases and the J gene lost 1 base, with 9 bases spanning the gap. CDR3: CASSFGASYEQYF. The CDR3 DNA reads TGTGCCAGCTCATTTGGGGCGTCCTACGAGCAGTACTTC.

This clone was seen only a few times. The chain is built from TRBV4-1 and TRBJ1-2; the D gene is possibly TRBD1 (6 bases). In germline, CDR1 is MGHRA, CDR2 YSYEKL. Deletions cut 3 bases from V and 0 bases from J, with 11 bases between. This CDR3 has 15 residues. CDR3 DNA: TGCGCCAGCAGCCAGGACAGTTTTTCTAACTATGGCTACACCTTC. Translating gives CASSQDSFSNYGYTF.

The genes are TRBV9 and TRBJ2-2; a weak D match, TRBD2 (5 bases). V gave up 6 bases and J gave up 0 bases, with 12 bases separating them. Germline-derived CDR1 and CDR2 are SGDLS and YYNGEE. The CDR3 runs to 15 residues. The CDR3 bases are TGTGCCAGCACCCCCCGAGGGCCGAACACCGGGGAGCTGTTTTTT. It specifies CASTPRGPNTGELFF.

The rearrangement uses TRBV10-3 and TRBJ2-7, with 9 nucleotides matching TRBD1. With V trimmed by 9 bases and J by 3 bases, 6 bases remained unmatched. This CDR3 spans 13 amino acids. Germline CDR1 reads ENHRY; CDR2 reads SYGVKD. In DNA, the CDR3 is TGTGCCATTCGGACAGGGGTCGGCTACGAGCAGTACTTC. Protein: CAIRTGVGYEQYF.

The rearrangement uses TRBV11-2 and TRBJ2-3; TRBD2 aligns across 11 bases. The germline gives CDR1 SGHAT, CDR2 FQNNGV. This CDR3 contains 16 residues. The trim removed 5 bases at V and 4 bases at J, leaving 8 bases unmatched. CDR3 region: CASSELAGGLADTQYF. The CDR3 nucleotides read TGTGCCAGCAGCGAGTTAGCGGGGGGGCTGGCAGATACGCAGTATTTT.

V usage is TRBV11-2 and J usage is TRBJ2-2, with D possibly TRBD2 on 6 matching bases. The CDR3 covers 14 residues. The germline V gene encodes CDR1 SGHAT and CDR2 FQNNGV. Trimming took off 0 bases at V and 7 bases at J, with 9 bases between the two ends. The CDR3 is CASSLEPGGGELFF. The CDR3 region has the DNA TGTGCCAGCAGCTTAGAGCCCGGGGGCGGGGAGCTGTTTTTT. The full variable domain, its missing parts supplied by reference TRBV11-2 and TRBJ2-2, is EAGVAQSPRYKIIEKRQSVAFWCNPISGHATLYWYQQILGQGPKLLIQFQNNGVVDDSQLPKDRFSAERLKGVDSTLKIQPAKLEDSAVYLCASSLEPGGGELFFGEGSRLTVL.

V and J are TRBV24-1 and TRBJ1-5, with no clear D. Trimming shortened V by 5 bases and J by 5 bases, and 12 bases separated the two germline ends. There are 14 residues in the CDR3. Germline loops: CDR1 KGHDR, CDR2 SFDVKD. The CDR3, as DNA: TGTGCCACCAGTGTGGCAGGTTGGGATCAGCCCCAGCATTTT. As protein: CATSVAGWDQPQHF.

About this clone itself: Other DNA sequences of this sample code for an identical CDR3. This chain links TRBV5-1 with TRBJ2-5, with TRBD1 as a possible D gene (5 bases). The CDR3 is made up of 13 amino acids. Trimming pared 0 bases from V and 2 bases from J, leaving 5 bases between. Germline values: CDR1 SGHRS, CDR2 YFSETQ. The DNA for the CDR3 is TGCGCCAGCAGCTTGGACAGGCAAGAGACCCAGTACTTC. Protein sequence: CASSLDRQETQYF. The complete variable domain, with remaining parts taken from reference TRBV5-1 and TRBJ2-5, reads KAGVTQTPRYLIKTRGQQVTLSCSPISGHRSVSWYQQTPGQGLQFLFEYFSETQRNKGNFPGRFSGRQFSNSRSEMNVSTLELGDSALYLCASSLDRQETQYFGPGTRLLVL.

The chain links TRBV7-2 to TRBJ1-1; D unclear. This CDR3 contains 12 residues. Between the trimmed V and J ends, which lost 3 bases and 11 bases, there was a span of 13 bases. Germline CDR1 and CDR2: SGHTA and FQGNSA. The CDR3 DNA reads TGTGCCAGCAGCTTCTCGGCTAGCTCGGCTTTCTTT. As protein: CASSFSASSAFF.

This clone was counted once. V usage is TRBV29-1 and J usage is TRBJ2-5, with D unresolved. This CDR3 is 17 amino acids long. Germline CDR1 and CDR2: SQVTM and ANQGSEA. V lost 2 bases and J lost 0, with 19 bases in between. CDR3 loop: CSVELVVALGNQETQYF. DNA of the CDR3: TGCAGCGTTGAACTCGTAGTCGCGCTCGGTAACCAAGAGACCCAGTACTTC.

The genes are TRBV5-1 and TRBJ1-1; D is uncertain. V lost 5 bases and J lost 1, with 15 bases in between. Germline assignment: CDR1 SGHRS and CDR2 YFSETQ. The CDR3 covers 15 residues. The chain's CDR3 is CASSLEGRENTEAFF. The DNA for the CDR3 is TGCGCCAGCAGTTTAGAAGGACGGGAGAACACTGAAGCTTTCTTT.

The table lists this clone with a count of one. This chain connects TRBV15 to TRBJ1-1, with D unclear. Trimming removed 0 bases from V and 1 base from J, with 24 bases in between. The length of the CDR3 is 20 residues. Germline-derived CDR1 and CDR2 are LNHNV and YYDKDF (reference sequence). The CDR3 sequence: CATSRDSYKAVRRTNTEAFF. CDR3 DNA sequence: TGTGCCACCAGCAGAGATTCTTATAAGGCGGTTAGGAGGACGAACACTGAAGCTTTCTTT. The variable domain in full, completed from reference TRBV15 and TRBJ1-1, reads DAMVIQNPRYQVTQFGKPVTLSCSQTLNHNVMYWYQQKSSQAPKLLFHYYDKDFNNEADTPDNFQSRRPNTSFCFLDIRSPGLGDTAMYLCATSRDSYKAVRRTNTEAFFGQGTRLTVV.

This chain joins TRBV6-1 and TRBJ1-2; 7 bases agree with TRBD1. V dropped 3 bases and J dropped 4; count of bases not matched to a gene: 5. Germline CDR1 reads MNHNS; CDR2 reads SASEGT. The CDR3 sequence is 14 residues long. The CDR3 loop reads CASSDDRAPYGYTF. The CDR3 coding sequence is TGTGCCAGCAGTGATGACAGGGCACCCTATGGCTACACCTTC.